This T cell receptor (beta chain) was found in a study of graft-versus-host responses after intestinal transplantation. Study context: As for transplant type, recipients had multivisceral, liver-intestinal, or isolated intestinal grafts. Anti-thymocyte globulin was used for induction in all recipients, who then took tacrolimus and steroids for approximately 3 years. General study results and limits: Researchers found peak circulating GvH clone levels linked to early post-transplant HvG declines. There were GvH clones found in recipient marrow, and some of them appeared first in ileum or blood.

On this clone: The target antigen is unknown. At one end, the junction sequence differs from germline, possibly due to a read error.

The repertoire was sequenced with immunoSEQ multiplex PCR; TCRdb's copy has only in-frame clones and lacks some. Among about 85,000 clones listed, around 93% were seen once. CDR3 length equals 13 residues. From germline, CDR1 is MNHEY and CDR2 SVGAGI. This rearrangement joins TRBV6-5 to TRBJ1-1; D is undetermined. The sequencing used unstimulated CD8+ T cells sorted from spleen or lymph node cells, collected before transplant. The receptor comes from a human donor who was the organ donor for an intestinal transplant. This CDR3 reads CASSYSSASEAFF. CDR3 DNA: TGTGCCAGCAGTTACTCGAGCGCTTCTGAGGCTTTCTTT.